The next 22 T cell receptor beta chains were all read from a single sample in a study of STAT5B mutations in CD4+ large granular lymphocyte leukemia. The assay was immunoSEQ multiplex PCR, and TCRdb's table has in-frame clones only and misses some. Among some 21,000 clones, around 70% were seen once, and the ten largest hold around 30%. Material: CD4+ T cells from blood buffy coats. The source is a human donor in good health.

The rearrangement links TRBV7-2 to TRBJ1-6; D not certain. Germline V CDR1 and CDR2: SGHTA, FQGNSA. Trimming removed 2 bases from V and 7 bases from J, with 3 bases in between. The CDR3 is 12 amino acids. CDR3 nucleotide sequence: TGTGCCAGCAGCTTACGAAATTCACCCCTCCACTTT. It is translated as CASSLRNSPLHF. The variable domain in full, with the rest retrieved from reference TRBV7-2 and TRBJ1-6, is GAGVSQSPSNKVTEKGKDVELRCDPISGHTALYWYRQSLGQGLEFLIYFQGNSAPDKSGLPSDRFSAERTGGSVSTLTIQRTQQEDSAVYLCASSLRNSPLHFGNGTRLTVT.

V is TRBV2 and J is TRBJ1-5; 9 nucleotides line up with TRBD1. V shed 6 bases, J shed 1 base, and the junction held 1 base outside the gene matches. CDR3 length: 14 amino acids. CDR1 and CDR2 (germline): SNHLY, FYNNEI. The CDR3 DNA reads as TGTGCCAGCAGGACAGGGGGAAGCAATCAGCCCCAGCATTTT. Translating gives CASRTGGSNQPQHF.

CDR3 DNA sequence: TGTGCCAGCAGCTCCCCTGGCTCAGATACGCAGTATTTT. This sequence encodes CASSSPGSDTQYF. The chain has TRBV5-4 and TRBJ2-3; no reliable D call. The CDR3 spans 13 residues. Deletions cut 3 bases from V and 4 bases from J, with 9 bases between. Germline CDR1 reads SGHNT; CDR2 reads YYREEE (reference sequence).

V is TRBV2 and J is TRBJ2-2; 7 nucleotides align to TRBD1. CDR1 SNHLY and CDR2 FYNNEI come from the germline V gene. The CDR3 is 15 residues long. V was clipped by 6 bases and J by 2 bases; unmatched bases: 6. The chain's CDR3 is CASSFDRANTGELFF. The CDR3 DNA reads TGTGCCAGCAGCTTCGACAGGGCTAACACCGGGGAGCTGTTTTTT.

This rearrangement joins TRBV9 to TRBJ2-2; 7 nucleotides align to TRBD2. The CDR3 spans 19 residues. Germline CDR1 reads SGDLS; CDR2 reads YYNGEE. J lost 5 bases, V lost 0 bases, and 16 bases had no gene match. In nucleotides, the CDR3 is TGTGCCAGCAGCGTAGGCCCTCGGTCGGCGGGAGTTAGAACCGGGGAGCTGTTTTTT. This encodes CASSVGPRSAGVRTGELFF.

The genes are TRBV18 and TRBJ1-1; the D is unclear. V lost 6 bases to trimming and J lost 2 bases, with 16 bases between them. Germline V lookup: CDR1 KGHSH, CDR2 LQKENI. This CDR3 region has 15 residues. Here the CDR3 reads CASSPGRIPNTEAFF. The CDR3 DNA reads TGTGCCAGCTCTCCAGGACGGATACCCAACACTGAAGCTTTCTTT. Full variable domain (rest looked up from reference TRBV18 and TRBJ1-1): NAGVMQNPRHLVRRRGQEARLRCSPMKGHSHVYWYRQLPEEGLKFMVYLQKENIIDESGMPKERFSAEFPKEGPSILRIQQVVRGDSAAYFCASSPGRIPNTEAFFGQGTRLTVV.

The CDR3 sequence: CAWTPGLGLEQFF. The CDR3 DNA sequence: TGTGCCTGGACTCCCGGACTGGGGTTGGAGCAGTTCTTC. The chain is built from TRBV30 and TRBJ2-1; TRBD2 might be the D (5 bases). The CDR3 has 13 amino acids. Germline V lookup: CDR1 GTSNPN, CDR2 SVGIG (reference sequence). The germline V and J ends were trimmed by 4 bases and 10 bases, with 17 bases remaining between them.

The chain has TRBV29-1 and TRBJ2-5; tentatively, D is TRBD1 (6 bases). V was trimmed by 4 bases and J by 5 bases, leaving 14 bases between them. Germline V lookup: CDR1 SQVTM, CDR2 ANQGSEA. This CDR3 comprises 13 residues. The CDR3 reads CSVGSTGMETQYF. Here the CDR3 DNA reads TGCAGCGTTGGGAGTACAGGGATGGAGACCCAGTACTTC.

The genes are TRBV4-1 and TRBJ2-5; TRBD2 matches at 9 bases. The CDR3 has 16 amino acids. Losses at the gene ends were 4 bases for V and 5 bases for J; bases not matched to a gene: 11. Germline assignment: CDR1 MGHRA and CDR2 YSYEKL. The CDR3 DNA reads TGCGCCAGCAGCCCACCGCGCGGGGGGGCCGTGGAGACCCAGTACTTC. This encodes CASSPPRGGAVETQYF.

This sequence joins TRBV7-2 and TRBJ1-1; no clear D. The CDR3 extends over 13 amino acids. The V end was cut by 0 bases, the J end by 10 bases, with 12 bases between. Germline loops: CDR1 SGHTA, CDR2 FQGNSA. The CDR3 spells CASSLAFGTGAFF. CDR3 coding DNA: TGTGCCAGCAGCTTAGCGTTTGGAACGGGAGCTTTCTTT.

The CDR3 protein is CASSLDGRVVEKTQYF. The CDR3 region has the DNA TGCGCCAGCAGCTTGGATGGTAGGGTGGTAGAAAAGACCCAGTACTTC. The rearrangement links TRBV5-1 to TRBJ2-5, with unresolved D. This CDR3 is 16 amino acids long. The germline V and J ends were trimmed by 0 bases and 6 bases, with 18 bases remaining between them. CDR1 and CDR2 from the germline V gene are SGHRS and YFSETQ.

V usage is TRBV25-1 and J usage is TRBJ2-2; perhaps TRBD2 as D (6 bases). Trimming took 6 bases from V and 6 from J, leaving 14 bases between them. The CDR3 covers 14 residues. The germline gives CDR1 MGHDK, CDR2 SYGVNS. The CDR3 spells CASRGNGGAGELFF. Here the CDR3 DNA reads TGTGCCAGCAGGGGGAACGGGGGTGCCGGGGAGCTGTTTTTT.

The genes are TRBV28 and TRBJ2-7; D is perhaps TRBD1 or TRBD2 (6 bases each). The germline CDR1 and CDR2 sequences are MDHEN and SYDVKM. V shed 5 bases and J shed 9 bases, with 14 bases lying between them. The CDR3 spans 12 residues. Here the CDR3 reads CASSVGEGGQYF. CDR3 DNA sequence: TGTGCCAGCAGTGTAGGTGAGGGGGGGCAGTACTTC.

This chain links TRBV2 with TRBJ2-3, with 13 bases lining up with TRBD2. This CDR3 has 16 residues. The V and J ends lost 10 bases and 2 bases, in that order; junction bases with no gene match: 9. The germline CDR1 and CDR2 sequences are SNHLY and FYNNEI. CDR3 nucleotide sequence: TGTGCCATCGGGGGACTAGCGGGGACCTTCACAGATACGCAGTATTTT. This translates into CAIGGLAGTFTDTQYF. The entire variable domain, with the rest obtained from reference TRBV2 and TRBJ2-3, is as follows: EPEVTQTPSHQVTQMGQEVILRCVPISNHLYFYWYRQILGQKVEFLVSFYNNEISEKSEIFDDQFSVERPDGSNFTLKIRSTKLEDSAMYFCAIGGLAGTFTDTQYFGPGTRLTVL.

The rearrangement uses TRBV27 and TRBJ1-1, with 10 positions matching TRBD1. The CDR3 consists of 18 residues. CDR1 and CDR2 (germline): MNHEY, SMNVEV (reference sequence). Trimming cost V 7 bases and J 8 bases; bases outside gene matches: 22. The CDR3 region is CASMPRDRGLRYAVEAFF. The CDR3 coding sequence is TGTGCCAGCATGCCCCGGGACAGGGGTTTACGGTACGCGGTAGAAGCTTTCTTT.

This chain links TRBV5-6 with TRBJ2-3; 8 bases agree with TRBD2. The CDR3 runs 18 residues. Germline trimming cut 2 bases from V and 0 bases from J; bases unmatched to any gene: 11. Germline CDR1 SGHDT, CDR2 YYEEEE. In DNA form, the CDR3 reads TGTGCCAGCAGCTTCAGGAGCGGGGGCCGACTGAGCACAGATACGCAGTATTTT. It specifies CASSFRSGGRLSTDTQYF.

The chain combines TRBV6-1 with TRBJ2-1; 9 positions agree with TRBD2. In germline, CDR1 is MNHNS, CDR2 SASEGT. The V segment lost 4 bases and the J segment 0 bases; nucleotides outside the gene matches: 1. The length of the CDR3 is 15 residues. This CDR3 reads CASSAGLASYNEQFF. The CDR3 coding sequence is TGTGCCAGCAGTGCGGGACTAGCCTCCTACAATGAGCAGTTCTTC.

This chain uses TRBV4-1 with TRBJ2-7; D gene uncertain. This CDR3 region has 13 residues. Looked up from germline, CDR1 is MGHRA and CDR2 is YSYEKL. Trimming cost V 2 bases and J 13 bases, with 18 bases left between them. The DNA of the CDR3 is TGCGCCAGCAGCCAACAATATGATTCGGAGATATACTTC. Protein sequence: CASSQQYDSEIYF.

V usage is TRBV5-5 and J usage is TRBJ2-1, with D perhaps given as TRBD1 or TRBD2 (5 bases each). V gave up 5 bases and J gave up 6 bases, with 18 bases separating them. The CDR3 has 15 amino acids. Germline CDR1 reads SGHKS; CDR2 reads YYEKEE (reference sequence). The CDR3 DNA sequence: TGTGCCAGCAGAACGGGTGGGGGAGCAGGCAATGAGCAGTTCTTC. This translates into CASRTGGGAGNEQFF.

This chain connects TRBV28 to TRBJ1-5, with D perhaps matching TRBD1 (5 bases). The CDR3 is 14 amino acids. The V gene's germline CDR1 is MDHEN and CDR2 SYDVKM. The ends were cut back, 9 bases at V and 3 bases at J, with 15 bases in the middle. The CDR3 DNA follows: TGTGCCAGTACGGGACGTATGACCAATCAGCCCCAGCATTTT. It is translated as CASTGRMTNQPQHF.

This sequence joins TRBV6-8 and TRBJ2-7; D is possibly TRBD2 (6 bases). The germline CDR1 and CDR2 sequences are MNHGY and SAAAGT. V was trimmed by 4 bases and J by 0 bases, leaving 13 bases between them. This CDR3 region has 15 residues. The CDR3 loop is CASSCPSDLSYEQYF. CDR3 sequence (DNA): TGTGCCAGCAGTTGCCCTAGCGACCTCTCCTACGAGCAGTACTTC.

The table lists this clone with a few counts. V usage is TRBV21-1 and J usage is TRBJ1-1. TRBV21-1 is deemed a pseudogene. This CDR3 is 14 amino acids long. The CDR3 DNA follows: TGTGCCAGCAGCCTCCGGGGGGGAGGGAGGGGAGCTTTCTTT. Protein: CASSLRGGGRGAFF.